A single sample is the source of the 24 T cell receptor beta chains below, sequenced in a study of T-cell reconstitution after alpha-beta-depleted transplantation in children. The authors prepared the TCRbeta library with unique molecular identifiers. TCRdb processed the PCR reads anew with MiXCR; each CDR3 protein has one entry. The sample records a few hundred thousand distinct CDR3 sequences, about a tenth being singletons. The sample consisted of PBMCs from the stem cell graft donor, taken from the stem cell graft. All receptors come from a human donor who donated a stem cell graft to a child with acute myeloid leukemia.

This chain joins TRBV9 and TRBJ1-6; the D gene is possibly TRBD1 (5 bases). CDR1 and CDR2 from the germline V gene are SGDLS and YYNGEE. V was clipped by 2 bases and J by 10 bases, with 13 bases between them. The CDR3 runs to 14 residues. The CDR3 loop reads CASSVGVRDSPLHF. For the CDR3, the DNA is TGTGCCAGCAGCGTTGGGGTGAGGGACTCACCCCTCCACTTT.

In its sample, this clonotype was seen a few times. The chain recombines TRBV10-3 with TRBJ1-5; D gene unclear. Germline V gene lookup returns CDR1 ENHRY and CDR2 SYGVKD. The CDR3 consists of 13 residues. Trimming stripped 2 bases from V and 9 bases from J, with 11 bases between. CDR3 DNA sequence: TGTGCCATCAGTGAGGAACCCCTAGGGCCCCAGCATTTT. Translated, it gives CAISEEPLGPQHF.

CDR3 in DNA: TGTGCCAGCAGCTTGGCGGGCCCTGGGGAGCAGTACTTC. Its translation: CASSLAGPGEQYF. The chain uses TRBV5-6 and TRBJ2-7, with no clear D. The germline V gene encodes CDR1 SGHDT and CDR2 YYEEEE. There are 13 residues in the CDR3. The V end was cut by 0 bases, the J end by 7 bases, with 11 bases between.

Only a few counts were recorded for this clonotype. V gene TRBV20-1 combines with J gene TRBJ1-2; TRBD1 matches 8 bases. J lost 8 bases, V lost 6 bases, and 8 bases had no gene match. The CDR3 contains 12 residues. Germline values: CDR1 DFQATT, CDR2 SNEGSKA (reference sequence). In nucleotides, the CDR3 is TGCAGTGCGCCGGACAGGGCGATCGGCTACACCTTC. Translating it yields CSAPDRAIGYTF.

This clonotype was detected once. The gene calls are TRBV19 and TRBJ2-1, with D possibly being TRBD2 (6 bases). This CDR3 region has 14 residues. From germline, CDR1 is LNHDA and CDR2 SQIVND (reference sequence). V was pared by 1 base and J by 4 bases, with 8 bases between. Written as DNA, the CDR3 is TGTGCCAGTAGTATAGGACTAGGGTACAATGAGCAGTTCTTC. Encoded protein: CASSIGLGYNEQFF.

As to this clonotype: The junction and the germline gene differ at one end; a read error may be behind it. This chain links TRBV6-1 with TRBJ1-5; D might be TRBD1 (6 bases). Germline V gene sequence: CDR1 MNHNS, CDR2 SASEGT. There are 13 residues in the CDR3. The CDR3, as DNA: TGTGTCAGCGGTCGCGGGGGGGCAGAGCCCCAGCATTTT. As protein: CVSGRGGAEPQHF.

This clonotype was counted between two and nine times. The rearrangement uses TRBV18 and TRBJ1-1; D ambiguous. This CDR3 contains 12 residues. Trimming pared 5 bases from V and 5 bases from J, leaving 9 bases between. Per the germline V gene, CDR1 is KGHSH and CDR2 is LQKENI. This CDR3 reads CASSAVRTEAFF. DNA for the CDR3: TGTGCCAGCTCAGCTGTGCGTACTGAAGCTTTCTTT.

This clonotype was detected a few times. V usage is TRBV6-1 and J usage is TRBJ2-1; 8 nucleotides align to TRBD2. CDR3 length: 14 residues. Germline V lookup: CDR1 MNHNS, CDR2 SASEGT. With 5 bases clipped from V and 8 bases from J, the junction kept 8 bases outside the gene matches. The CDR3 DNA follows: TGTGCCAGCAGTCGTCCCGGGGGGGTCCATGAGCAGTTCTTC. Amino acids: CASSRPGGVHEQFF.

This clonotype was recorded a few times. The genes are TRBV19 and TRBJ2-3, with TRBD1 matching over 7 bases. Germline lookup yields CDR1 LNHDA and CDR2 SQIVND (reference sequence). The ends lost 5 bases at V and 1 base at J; junction bases unmatched: 6. This CDR3 spans 15 amino acids. The CDR3 reads CASSSQDRGTDTQYF. The CDR3 region has the DNA TGTGCCAGTAGTTCCCAAGACAGGGGCACAGATACGCAGTATTTT.

This chain connects TRBV7-9 to TRBJ1-1, with D perhaps TRBD1 (5 bases). Trimming pared 4 bases from V and 0 bases from J, leaving 15 bases between. Germline-derived CDR1 and CDR2 are SEHNR and FQNEAQ (reference sequence). This CDR3 has 16 residues. The CDR3 region is CASSSSKGTMNTEAFF. CDR3 sequence (DNA): TGTGCCAGCAGCTCCTCGAAGGGGACCATGAACACTGAAGCTTTCTTT.

This clonotype was seen ten or more times. The rearrangement links TRBV11-2 to TRBJ2-1; D possibly matches TRBD1 or TRBD2 (5 bases each). Germline V gives CDR1 SGHAT, CDR2 FQNNGV. CDR3 size: 16 residues. Trimming shortened V by 0 bases and J by 12 bases, and 21 bases separated the two germline ends. The CDR3 region has the DNA TGTGCCAGCAGCTTAGATCCCTGGGACCCCCAAGACGGGCAGTTCTTC. This translates into CASSLDPWDPQDGQFF.

A word on this clonotype: At one end the junction does not follow the germline gene, possibly because of a read error. The V call is TRBV7-7, the J call TRBJ2-5; D possibly uses TRBD1 or TRBD2 (6 bases each). In germline, CDR1 is SSHAT, CDR2 FNYEAQ (reference sequence). There are 15 residues in the CDR3. The CDR3 coding sequence is TGTGCTAGCAGCTTAAAGACTAGTAGGGGGGAGACCCAGTACTTC. Translation gives CASSLKTSRGETQYF. Drawing the rest from reference TRBV7-7 and TRBJ2-5, the complete variable domain is GAGVSQSPRYKVTKRGQDVTLRCDPISSHATLYWYQQALGQGPEFLTYFNYEAQPDKSGLPSDRFSAERPEGSISTLTIQRTEQRDSAMYRCASSLKTSRGETQYFGPGTRLLVL.

A few counts support this clonotype. This chain joins TRBV6-1 and TRBJ2-1; TRBD2 matches at 11 bases. CDR1 is MNHNS and CDR2 is SASEGT in the germline V gene. The CDR3 contains 15 residues. The V gene end was trimmed by 6 bases and the J gene end by 5 bases; junction bases not matched to a gene: 6. CDR3 in amino acids: CASRALAGVNNEQFF. Here the CDR3 DNA reads TGTGCCAGCAGAGCACTAGCGGGGGTCAACAATGAGCAGTTCTTC.

Only a few counts were recorded for this clonotype. The chain recombines TRBV20-1 with TRBJ1-1; no firm D call. V was pared by 0 bases and J by 1 base, with 12 bases between. There are 15 residues in the CDR3. CDR1 is DFQATT and CDR2 is SNEGSKA in the germline V gene (reference sequence). The CDR3 sequence is CSARDYSAGNTEAFF. DNA of the CDR3: TGCAGTGCTAGAGATTATTCGGCGGGGAACACTGAAGCTTTCTTT.

There are many counts of this clonotype. V gene TRBV20-1 combines with J gene TRBJ2-2; 10 bases fit TRBD2. CDR3 size: 15 residues. Germline CDR1 DFQATT, CDR2 SNEGSKA (reference sequence). J gave up 5 bases and V 2 bases, and 5 bases lay outside the gene matches. The CDR3 nucleotides are TGCAGTGCTAGAAGAGCGGGAGGGGGAACCGGGGAGCTGTTTTTT. It translates to CSARRAGGGTGELFF.

This clonotype occurred a few times. The chain recombines TRBV6-5 with TRBJ2-1; 9 bases align to TRBD2. V lost 0 bases, J lost 8 bases, and 11 bases stayed unmatched. This CDR3 is 17 amino acids long. The V gene's germline CDR1 is MNHEY and CDR2 SVGAGI. The CDR3: CASSYSLAGAASDEQFF. CDR3 DNA: TGTGCCAGCAGTTACTCATTAGCGGGAGCCGCTAGCGATGAGCAGTTCTTC.

This clonotype came up a few times. The chain couples TRBV20-1 to TRBJ2-1, with 9 nucleotides matching TRBD2. V dropped 2 bases and J dropped 8; count of bases not matched to a gene: 13. Germline V gene data show CDR1 as DFQATT and CDR2 as SNEGSKA (reference sequence). This CDR3 is 16 amino acids long. CDR3 bases: TGCAGTGCTAGAAGTGGGTCTAGCGGGGTGTGGGATGAGCAGTTCTTC. Translation gives CSARSGSSGVWDEQFF.

There are a few counts of this clonotype. The rearrangement links TRBV6-5 to TRBJ2-3; D may be TRBD1 (5 bases). Per the germline V gene, CDR1 is MNHEY and CDR2 is SVGAGI. The CDR3 is made up of 18 amino acids. The germline V and J ends were trimmed by 0 bases and 1 base, with 17 bases remaining between them. CDR3 nucleotides: TGTGCCAGCAGTTACTCAGGGCCGAGACAGAGTCGCACAGATACGCAGTATTTT. It is translated as CASSYSGPRQSRTDTQYF.

In its sample, this clonotype was seen a few times. The chain uses TRBV12-3 or TRBV12-4 and TRBJ1-1, with TRBD1 matching over 9 bases. The length of the CDR3 is 14 residues. The trim removed 7 bases at V and 10 bases at J, leaving 13 bases unmatched. The CDR3 nucleotides are TGTGCCAGCACCTCCGGGACAGGGCAGCCGGGAGCTTTCTTT. Translating gives CASTSGTGQPGAFF.

This clonotype was observed a few times. The gene calls are TRBV20-1 and TRBJ2-1; the match to TRBD2 covers 7 bases. V trimming: 6 bases; J trimming: 9 bases; junction bases outside the gene matches: 11. CDR3 length equals 13 residues. In germline, CDR1 is DFQATT, CDR2 SNEGSKA (reference sequence). The CDR3 sequence is CSAENPSGREQFF. CDR3 DNA sequence: TGCAGTGCCGAGAATCCTAGCGGACGTGAGCAGTTCTTC.

The J gene is TRBJ2-3, the V gene TRBV20-1, with D perhaps TRBD1 or TRBD2 (5 bases each). Germline V CDR1 and CDR2: DFQATT, SNEGSKA (reference sequence). CDR3 length: 14 residues. V was pared by 3 bases and J by 6 bases, with 16 bases between. The CDR3 reads CSASYQGAADTQYF. CDR3 DNA sequence: TGCAGTGCTAGTTATCAGGGAGCCGCCGATACGCAGTATTTT.

This clonotype was counted a few times. V gene TRBV4-3 combines with J gene TRBJ1-2, with a weak D call TRBD1 (5 bases). The germline V and J ends were trimmed by 3 bases and 5 bases, with 7 bases remaining between them. This CDR3 is built from 12 residues. Germline V gene data show CDR1 as LGHNA and CDR2 as YSLEER. CDR3 sequence reads: CASSQSGYGYTF. For the CDR3, the DNA is TGCGCCAGCAGCCAGTCAGGGTATGGCTACACCTTC.

This clonotype was observed many times. This chain connects TRBV20-1 to TRBJ2-1; D may match TRBD1 or TRBD2 (5 bases each). The CDR3 sequence is 15 residues long. V gave up 5 bases and J gave up 4 bases, with 18 bases separating them. Germline assignment: CDR1 DFQATT and CDR2 SNEGSKA (reference sequence). The CDR3 region has the DNA TGCAGTGCTCCGGGACCCTCGACCCGTTACAATGAGCAGTTCTTC. Protein: CSAPGPSTRYNEQFF.

The sample holds many counts of this clonotype. The chain employs TRBV7-8 and TRBJ1-1, with a weak D call TRBD1 (5 bases). CDR3 length equals 15 residues. Deletions cut 5 bases from V and 2 bases from J, with 15 bases between. Germline CDR1 is SGHVS and CDR2 is FQNEAQ. DNA for the CDR3: TGTGCCAGCAGCGCCTGGACACGGCCCAACACTGAAGCTTTCTTT. As protein: CASSAWTRPNTEAFF.